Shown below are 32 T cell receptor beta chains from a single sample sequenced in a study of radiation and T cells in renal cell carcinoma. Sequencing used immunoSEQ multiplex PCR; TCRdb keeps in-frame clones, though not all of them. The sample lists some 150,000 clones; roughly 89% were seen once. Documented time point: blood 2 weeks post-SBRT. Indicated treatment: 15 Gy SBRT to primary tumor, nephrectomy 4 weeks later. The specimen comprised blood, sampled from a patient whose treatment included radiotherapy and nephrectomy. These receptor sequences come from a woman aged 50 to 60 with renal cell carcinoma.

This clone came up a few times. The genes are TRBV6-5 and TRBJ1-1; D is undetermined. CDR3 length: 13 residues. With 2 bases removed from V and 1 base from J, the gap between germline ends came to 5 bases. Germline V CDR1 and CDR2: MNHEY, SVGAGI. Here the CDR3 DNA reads TGTGCCAGCAGTTACGGGAGGAACACTGAAGCTTTCTTT. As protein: CASSYGRNTEAFF.

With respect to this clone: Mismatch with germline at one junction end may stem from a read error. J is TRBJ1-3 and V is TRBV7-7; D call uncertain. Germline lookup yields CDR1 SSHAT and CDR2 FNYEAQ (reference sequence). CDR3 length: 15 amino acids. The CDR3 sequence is CASSPGLHSGNTIYF. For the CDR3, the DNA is TGTGCTAGCAGCCCCGGACTCCACTCTGGAAACACCATATATTTT.

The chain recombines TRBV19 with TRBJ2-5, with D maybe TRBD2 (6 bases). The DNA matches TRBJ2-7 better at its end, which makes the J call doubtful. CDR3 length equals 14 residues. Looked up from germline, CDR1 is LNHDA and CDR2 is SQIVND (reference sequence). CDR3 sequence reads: CASSMGDSPYEQYF. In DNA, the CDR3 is TGTGCCAGTAGTATGGGGGACTCTCCATACGAGCAGTACTTC.

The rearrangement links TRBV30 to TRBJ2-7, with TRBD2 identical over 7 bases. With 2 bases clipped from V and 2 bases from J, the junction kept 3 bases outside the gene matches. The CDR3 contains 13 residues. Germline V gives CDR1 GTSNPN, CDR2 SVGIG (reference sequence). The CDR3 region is CAWSPGGTYEQYF. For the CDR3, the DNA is TGTGCCTGGAGTCCGGGGGGTACCTACGAGCAGTACTTC.

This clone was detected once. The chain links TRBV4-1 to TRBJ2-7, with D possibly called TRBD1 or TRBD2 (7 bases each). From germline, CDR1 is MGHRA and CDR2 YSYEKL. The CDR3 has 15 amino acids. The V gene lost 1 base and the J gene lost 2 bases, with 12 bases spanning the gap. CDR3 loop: CASSQGQGLPYEQYF. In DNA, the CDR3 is TGCGCCAGCAGCCAAGGACAGGGACTACCCTACGAGCAGTACTTC.

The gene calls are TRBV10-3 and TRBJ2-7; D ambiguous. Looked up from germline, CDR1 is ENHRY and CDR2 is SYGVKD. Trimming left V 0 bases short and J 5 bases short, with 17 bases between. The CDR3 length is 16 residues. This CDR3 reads CAISESLDPPKDEQYF. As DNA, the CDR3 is TGTGCCATCAGTGAGTCATTGGACCCCCCTAAAGACGAGCAGTACTTC.

The chain's CDR3 is CATTSTGPTFHEQFF. CDR3 DNA: TGTGCCACCACCTCGACAGGCCCAACCTTTCATGAGCAGTTCTTC. The chain has TRBV6-1 and TRBJ2-1; D may be TRBD1 (6 bases). V lost 10 bases, J lost 8 bases, and 24 bases lay in between. The CDR3 totals 15 residues. In germline, CDR1 is MNHNS, CDR2 SASEGT.

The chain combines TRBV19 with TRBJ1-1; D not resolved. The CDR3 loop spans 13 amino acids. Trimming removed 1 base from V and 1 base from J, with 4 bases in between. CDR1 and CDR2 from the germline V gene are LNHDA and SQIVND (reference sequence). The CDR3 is CASSIGSNTEAFF. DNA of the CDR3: TGTGCCAGTAGTATAGGGTCGAACACTGAAGCTTTCTTT.

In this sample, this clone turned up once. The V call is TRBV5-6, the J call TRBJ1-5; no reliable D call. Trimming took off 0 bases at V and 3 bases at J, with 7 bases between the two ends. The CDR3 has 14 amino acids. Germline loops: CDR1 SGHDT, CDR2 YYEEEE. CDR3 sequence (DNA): TGTGCCAGCAGCTTGGGGGGTCACAATCAGCCCCAGCATTTT. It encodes CASSLGGHNQPQHF.

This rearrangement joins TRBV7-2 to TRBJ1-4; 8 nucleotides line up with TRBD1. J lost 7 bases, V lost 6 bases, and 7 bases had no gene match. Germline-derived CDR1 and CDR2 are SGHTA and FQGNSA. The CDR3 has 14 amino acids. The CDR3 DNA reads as TGTGCCAGCAGTCAGGACAGGGTATCTGAAAAACTGTTTTTT. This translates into CASSQDRVSEKLFF. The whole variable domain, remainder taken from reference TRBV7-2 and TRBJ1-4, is GAGVSQSPSNKVTEKGKDVELRCDPISGHTALYWYRQSLGQGLEFLIYFQGNSAPDKSGLPSDRFSAERTGGSVSTLTIQRTQQEDSAVYLCASSQDRVSEKLFFGSGTQLSVL.

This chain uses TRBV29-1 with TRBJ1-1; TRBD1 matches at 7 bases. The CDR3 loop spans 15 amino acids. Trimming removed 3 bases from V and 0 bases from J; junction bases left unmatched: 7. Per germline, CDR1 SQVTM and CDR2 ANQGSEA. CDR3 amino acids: CSVDAAGTVNTEAFF. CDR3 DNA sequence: TGCAGCGTTGATGCCGCCGGGACAGTGAACACTGAAGCTTTCTTT.

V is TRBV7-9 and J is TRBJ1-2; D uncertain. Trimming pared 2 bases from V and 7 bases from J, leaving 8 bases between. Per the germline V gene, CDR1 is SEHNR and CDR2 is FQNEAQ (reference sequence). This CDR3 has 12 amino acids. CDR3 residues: CASSLREGGYTF. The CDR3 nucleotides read TGTGCCAGCAGCTTAAGGGAAGGTGGCTACACCTTC.

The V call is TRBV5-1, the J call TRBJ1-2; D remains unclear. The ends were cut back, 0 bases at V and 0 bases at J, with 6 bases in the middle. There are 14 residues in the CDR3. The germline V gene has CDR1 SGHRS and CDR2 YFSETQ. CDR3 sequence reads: CASSLGPTNYGYTF. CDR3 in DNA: TGCGCCAGCAGCTTGGGACCGACTAACTATGGCTACACCTTC. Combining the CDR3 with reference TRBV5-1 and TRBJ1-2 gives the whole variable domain KAGVTQTPRYLIKTRGQQVTLSCSPISGHRSVSWYQQTPGQGLQFLFEYFSETQRNKGNFPGRFSGRQFSNSRSEMNVSTLELGDSALYLCASSLGPTNYGYTFGSGTRLTVV.

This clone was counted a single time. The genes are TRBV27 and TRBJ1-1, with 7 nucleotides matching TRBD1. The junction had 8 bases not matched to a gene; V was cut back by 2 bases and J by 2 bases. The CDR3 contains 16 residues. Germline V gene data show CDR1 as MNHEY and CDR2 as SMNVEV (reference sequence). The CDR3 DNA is TGTGCCAGCAGTTTAATTGGAGGGGACAGTAACACTGAAGCTTTCTTT. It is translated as CASSLIGGDSNTEAFF.

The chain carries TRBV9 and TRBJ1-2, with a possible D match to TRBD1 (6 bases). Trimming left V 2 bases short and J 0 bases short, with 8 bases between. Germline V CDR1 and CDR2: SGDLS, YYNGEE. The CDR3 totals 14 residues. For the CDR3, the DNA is TGTGCCAGCAGCGTTGGGGGCACTAACTATGGCTACACCTTC. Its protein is CASSVGGTNYGYTF. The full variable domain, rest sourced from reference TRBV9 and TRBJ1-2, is DSGVTQTPKHLITATGQRVTLRCSPRSGDLSVYWYQQSLDQGLQFLIQYYNGEERAKGNILERFSAQQFPDLHSELNLSSLELGDSALYFCASSVGGTNYGYTFGSGTRLTVV.

CDR3 nucleotides: TGTGCCAGCAGTTTAGGCAGGGGGACTGAAGCTTTCTTT. This gives the protein CASSLGRGTEAFF. V and J are TRBV27 and TRBJ1-1, with 7 bases identical to TRBD1. The V gene end was trimmed by 2 bases and the J gene end by 5 bases; junction bases not matched to a gene: 2. Germline V gene lookup returns CDR1 MNHEY and CDR2 SMNVEV (reference sequence). There are 13 residues in the CDR3.

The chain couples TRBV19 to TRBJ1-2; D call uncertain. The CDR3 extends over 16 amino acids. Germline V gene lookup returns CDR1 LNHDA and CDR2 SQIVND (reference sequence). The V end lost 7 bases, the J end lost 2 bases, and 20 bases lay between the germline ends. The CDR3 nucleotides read TGTGCCAGTACCGAGATTCAGGCAAGCACGAACTATGGCTACACCTTC. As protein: CASTEIQASTNYGYTF. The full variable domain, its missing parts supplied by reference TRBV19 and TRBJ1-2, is DGGITQSPKYLFRKEGQNVTLSCEQNLNHDAMYWYRQDPGQGLRLIYYSQIVNDFQKGDIAEGYSVSREKKESFPLTVTSAQKNPTAFYLCASTEIQASTNYGYTFGSGTRLTVV.

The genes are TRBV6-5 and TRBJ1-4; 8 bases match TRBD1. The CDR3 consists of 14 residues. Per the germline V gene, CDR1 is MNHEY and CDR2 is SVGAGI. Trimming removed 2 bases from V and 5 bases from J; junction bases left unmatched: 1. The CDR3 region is CASSYRTGNEKLFF. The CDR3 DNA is TGTGCCAGCAGTTACAGGACAGGGAATGAAAAACTGTTTTTT.

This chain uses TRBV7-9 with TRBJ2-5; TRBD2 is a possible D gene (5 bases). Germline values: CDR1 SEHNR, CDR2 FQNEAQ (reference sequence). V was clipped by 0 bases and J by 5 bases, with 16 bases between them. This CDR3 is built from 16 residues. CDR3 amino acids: CASSLAQDPRGETQYF. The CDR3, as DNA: TGTGCCAGCAGCTTAGCCCAGGACCCTCGAGGGGAGACCCAGTACTTC.

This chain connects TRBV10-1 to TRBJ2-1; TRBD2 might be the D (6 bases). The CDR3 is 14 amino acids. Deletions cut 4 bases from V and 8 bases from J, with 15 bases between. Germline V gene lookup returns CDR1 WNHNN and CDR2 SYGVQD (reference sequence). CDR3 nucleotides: TGCGCCAGCAGTGTCCACCGGGGGAAATATGAGCAGTTCTTC. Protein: CASSVHRGKYEQFF.

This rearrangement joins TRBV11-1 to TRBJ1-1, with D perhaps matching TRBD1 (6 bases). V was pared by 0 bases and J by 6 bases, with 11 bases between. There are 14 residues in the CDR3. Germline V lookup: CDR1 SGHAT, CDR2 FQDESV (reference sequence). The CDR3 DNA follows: TGTGCCAGCAGCTTAGCCAGGGGTAGCCCTGAAGCTTTCTTT. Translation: CASSLARGSPEAFF.

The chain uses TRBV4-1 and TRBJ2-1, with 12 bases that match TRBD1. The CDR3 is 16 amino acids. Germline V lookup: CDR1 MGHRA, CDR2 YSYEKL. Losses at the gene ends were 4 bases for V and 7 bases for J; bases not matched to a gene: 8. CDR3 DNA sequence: TGCGCCAGCAGCCCTCAGGGACAGGGGGCATGGAATGAGCAGTTCTTC. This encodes CASSPQGQGAWNEQFF.

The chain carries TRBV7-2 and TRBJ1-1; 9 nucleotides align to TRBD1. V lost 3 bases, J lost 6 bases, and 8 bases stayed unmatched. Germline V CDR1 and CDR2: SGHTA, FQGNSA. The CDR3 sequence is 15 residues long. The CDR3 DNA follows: TGTGCCAGCAGCTTCTCCGGGACAGGGAGCCCTGAAGCTTTCTTT. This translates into CASSFSGTGSPEAFF.

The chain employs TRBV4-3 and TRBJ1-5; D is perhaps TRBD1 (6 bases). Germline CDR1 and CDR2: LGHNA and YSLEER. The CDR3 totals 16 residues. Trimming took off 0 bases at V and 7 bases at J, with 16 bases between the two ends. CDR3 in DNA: TGCGCCAGCAGCCAAGATGGGGGGGCAGCTAGACAGCCCCAGCATTTT. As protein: CASSQDGGAARQPQHF.

The CDR3 protein is CASSEITQYF. Here the CDR3 DNA reads TGTGCCAGCAGTGAAATTACCCAGTACTTC. J is TRBJ2-5 and V is TRBV6-1, with D hard to call. CDR3 length: 10 residues. The germline V and J ends were trimmed by 2 bases and 8 bases, with 3 bases remaining between them. Looked up from germline, CDR1 is MNHNS and CDR2 is SASEGT.

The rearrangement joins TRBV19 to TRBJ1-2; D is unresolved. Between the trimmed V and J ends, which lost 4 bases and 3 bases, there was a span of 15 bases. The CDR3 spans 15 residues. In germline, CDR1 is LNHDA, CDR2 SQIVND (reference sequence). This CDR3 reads CASSTGGTADYGYTF. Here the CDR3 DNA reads TGTGCCAGTAGTACGGGCGGTACAGCTGACTATGGCTACACCTTC.

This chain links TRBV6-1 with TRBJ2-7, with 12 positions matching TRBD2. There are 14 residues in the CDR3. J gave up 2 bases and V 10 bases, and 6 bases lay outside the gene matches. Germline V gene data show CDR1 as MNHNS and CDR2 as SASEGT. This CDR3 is CATTSGGLPYEQYF. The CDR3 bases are TGTGCCACCACTAGCGGGGGGTTACCCTACGAGCAGTACTTC.

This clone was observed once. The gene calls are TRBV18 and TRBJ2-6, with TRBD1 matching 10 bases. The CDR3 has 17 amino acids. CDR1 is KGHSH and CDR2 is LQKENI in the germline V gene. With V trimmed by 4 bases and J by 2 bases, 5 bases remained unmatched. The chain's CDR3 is CASSLKTGGAGANVLTF. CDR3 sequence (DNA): TGTGCCAGCTCACTTAAGACAGGGGGCGCTGGGGCCAACGTCCTGACTTTC.

The CDR3 region is CASSLVRDSSYEQYF. In nucleotides, the CDR3 is TGTGCCAGCAGCTTAGTTCGGGACAGCTCCTACGAGCAGTACTTC. The V call is TRBV7-2, the J call TRBJ2-7, with TRBD1 matching 7 bases. Germline V gene data show CDR1 as SGHTA and CDR2 as FQGNSA. J gave up 0 bases and V 1 base, and 3 bases lay outside the gene matches. This CDR3 contains 15 residues. The variable domain in full, with the rest retrieved from reference TRBV7-2 and TRBJ2-7, is GAGVSQSPSNKVTEKGKDVELRCDPISGHTALYWYRQSLGQGLEFLIYFQGNSAPDKSGLPSDRFSAERTGGSVSTLTIQRTQQEDSAVYLCASSLVRDSSYEQYFGPGTRLTVT.

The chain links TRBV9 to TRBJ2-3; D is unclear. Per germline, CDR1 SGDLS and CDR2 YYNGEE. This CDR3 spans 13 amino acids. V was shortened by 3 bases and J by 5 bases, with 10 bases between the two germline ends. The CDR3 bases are TGTGCCAGCAGCGGGGGTCGCTTAGATACGCAGTATTTT. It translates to CASSGGRLDTQYF.

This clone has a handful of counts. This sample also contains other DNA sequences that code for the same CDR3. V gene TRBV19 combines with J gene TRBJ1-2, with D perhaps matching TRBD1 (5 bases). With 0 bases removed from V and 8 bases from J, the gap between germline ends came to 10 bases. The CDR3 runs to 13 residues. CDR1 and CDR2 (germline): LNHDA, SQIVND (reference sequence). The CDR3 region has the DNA TGTGCCAGTAGTATAGAGGGGCTTCGCGGCTACACCTTC. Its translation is CASSIEGLRGYTF.

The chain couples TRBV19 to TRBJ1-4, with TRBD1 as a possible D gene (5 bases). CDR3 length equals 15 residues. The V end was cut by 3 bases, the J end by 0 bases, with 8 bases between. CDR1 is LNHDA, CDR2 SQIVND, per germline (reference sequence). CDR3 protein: CASSMGPATNEKLFF. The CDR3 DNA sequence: TGTGCCAGTAGTATGGGGCCAGCAACTAATGAAAAACTGTTTTTT.